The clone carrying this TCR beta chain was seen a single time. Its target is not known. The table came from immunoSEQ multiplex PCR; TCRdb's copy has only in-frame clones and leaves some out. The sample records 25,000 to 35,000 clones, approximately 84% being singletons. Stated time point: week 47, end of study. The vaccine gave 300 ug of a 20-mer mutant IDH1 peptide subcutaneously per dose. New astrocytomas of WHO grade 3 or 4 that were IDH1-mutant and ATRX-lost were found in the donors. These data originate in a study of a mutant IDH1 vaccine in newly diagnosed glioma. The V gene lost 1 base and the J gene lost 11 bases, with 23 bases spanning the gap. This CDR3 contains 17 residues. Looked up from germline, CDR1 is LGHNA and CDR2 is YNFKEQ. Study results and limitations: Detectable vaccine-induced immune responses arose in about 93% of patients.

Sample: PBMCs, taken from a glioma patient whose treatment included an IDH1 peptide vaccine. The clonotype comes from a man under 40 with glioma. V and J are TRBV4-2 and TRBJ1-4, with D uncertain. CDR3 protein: CASSQGLSQSTLRKLFF. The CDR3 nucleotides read TGTGCCAGCAGCCAAGGCTTGAGTCAGTCCACCCTGAGGAAACTGTTTTTT.